This T cell receptor beta chain was profiled in a study of blood T cell repertoires in COVID-19. About the research overall: Researchers got acute and convalescent COVID-19 samples from the United States, Italy and Spain. The analysed material was cDNA or gDNA that came from T cells, B-cell-depleted T cells, or PBMCs.

Seattle patients were enrolled while actively infected and followed longitudinally. As handled by the study authors: Reference gene primer amplification gave estimated nucleated cell counts. The protocol was immunoSEQ multiplex PCR, while the TCRdb copy is restricted to in-frame clones and leaves out a portion. V and J calls and clone size are copied from that table; D and trimming were computed from the DNA. The sample holds a few hundred thousand clones, more than 70% seen once. V lost 0 bases, J lost 5 bases, and 10 bases lay in between. CDR3 length: 14 residues. Germline assignment: CDR1 LNHDA and CDR2 SQIVND (reference sequence).

V and J are TRBV19 and TRBJ1-1; D not resolved. Sequencing was done on a sample of peripheral blood. The source of this sequence is a woman aged 45-59 years with COVID-19, enrolled during active disease. The CDR3 region is CASSIDIGRTEAFF. In DNA, the CDR3 is TGTGCCAGTAGTATAGATATTGGGAGGACTGAAGCTTTCTTT.